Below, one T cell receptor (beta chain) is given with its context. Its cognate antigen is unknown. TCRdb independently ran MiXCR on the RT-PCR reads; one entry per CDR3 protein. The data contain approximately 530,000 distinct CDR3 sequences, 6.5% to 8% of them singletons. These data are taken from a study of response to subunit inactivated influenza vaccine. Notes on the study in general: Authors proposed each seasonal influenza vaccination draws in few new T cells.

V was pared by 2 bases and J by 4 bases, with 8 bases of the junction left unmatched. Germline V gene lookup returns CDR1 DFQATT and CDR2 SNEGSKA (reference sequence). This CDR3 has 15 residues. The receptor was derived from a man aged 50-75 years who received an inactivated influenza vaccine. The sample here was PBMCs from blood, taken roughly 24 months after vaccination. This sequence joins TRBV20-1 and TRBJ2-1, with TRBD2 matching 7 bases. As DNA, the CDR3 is TGCAGTGCTAGATCTGGGGCTAGCGGATACAATGAGCAGTTCTTC. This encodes CSARSGASGYNEQFF.